These T cell receptor beta chains were read from a single sample in a study of cytomegalovirus exposure and HLA in healthy donors. TCRdb's table, derived via immunoSEQ multiplex PCR, lists solely in-frame clones and lacks some. The sample includes under 200,000 clones, 70% to 80% of them seen just once. Material for sequencing was PBMCs. These receptors came from a man between 18 and 29 years old in good health and CMV-seropositive. The CDR3 runs from the conserved cysteine through the conserved F or W. The D gene is left open where the match is weak. The listing skips clone size in some rows; elsewhere it reads once, few, many or a size class.

TRBV5-4	.	TRBJ2-7	.	CASSPLGGGSYEQYF	TGTGCCAGCAGCCCCTTGGGGGGAGGCTCCTACGAGCAGTACTTC
TRBV2	.	TRBJ2-7	once	CASGRTGNSYEQYF	TGTGCCAGCGGGCGTACAGGCAACTCCTACGAGCAGTACTTC
TRBV5-4	TRBD1	TRBJ1-6	.	CASSLDRGFNSPLHF	TGTGCCAGCAGCCTAGACAGGGGTTTCAATTCACCCCTCCACTTT
TRBV19	TRBD1	TRBJ1-5	.	CASSTTGGSSNQPQHF	TGTGCCAGTAGTACAACAGGGGGCTCGAGCAATCAGCCCCAGCATTTT
TRBV9	.	TRBJ1-4	.	CASSAPQGPKEKLFF	TGTGCCAGCAGCGCGCCACAGGGACCAAAAGAAAAACTGTTTTTT
TRBV10-3	TRBD2	TRBJ2-3	.	CAISESRLAVTDTQYF	TGTGCCATCAGTGAGTCGAGACTAGCGGTCACAGATACGCAGTATTTT
TRBV19	TRBD2	TRBJ2-7	.	CASTGTSGSRFYEQYF	TGTGCCAGTACCGGGACTAGCGGGAGCAGATTTTACGAGCAGTACTTC
TRBV14	TRBD2	TRBJ2-7	.	CASSPSSGRYEQYF	TGTGCCAGCAGCCCATCAAGCGGGAGATACGAGCAGTACTTC
TRBV5-4	.	TRBJ2-5	.	CASSDGVQETQYF	TGTGCCAGCAGCGACGGGGTCCAAGAGACCCAGTACTTC
TRBV5-1	.	TRBJ2-7	.	CASSLEGRGDEQYF	TGCGCCAGCAGCTTGGAGGGCAGGGGCGACGAGCAGTACTTC
TRBV19	.	TRBJ1-1	.	CASSISGGAGAFF	TGTGCCAGTAGTATTTCTGGGGGCGCAGGAGCTTTCTTT
TRBV7-3	.	TRBJ1-1	few	CASSLTGQQSEAFF	TGTGCCAGCAGCTTAACCGGACAGCAAAGTGAAGCTTTCTTT
TRBV27	.	TRBJ1-1	.	CASSLSLVTEAFF	TGTGCCAGCAGTTTATCGTTAGTTACTGAAGCTTTCTTT
TRBV2	TRBD1	TRBJ2-7	.	CASRAGGSSYEQYF	TGTGCCAGCAGGGCAGGGGGCAGCTCCTACGAGCAGTACTTC
TRBV5-1	TRBD1	TRBJ1-4	.	CASSPLQGDNEKLFF	TGCGCCAGCAGCCCTTTACAGGGGGACAATGAAAAACTGTTTTTT
TRBV5-6	TRBD1	TRBJ1-1	once	CASSQTGTGGTEAFF	TGTGCCAGCAGCCAGACCGGGACAGGGGGCACTGAAGCTTTCTTT
TRBV9	.	TRBJ2-7	.	CASSPTGSRYEQYF	TGTGCCAGCAGCCCTACCGGGAGCAGGTACGAGCAGTACTTC
TRBV9	.	TRBJ2-2	.	CASSVLFSGELFF	TGTGCCAGCAGCGTACTTTTTTCCGGGGAGCTGTTTTTT
TRBV10-3	.	TRBJ2-5	.	CAISTGPKETQYF	TGTGCCATCAGTACAGGACCCAAAGAGACCCAGTACTTC
TRBV14	.	TRBJ1-2	.	CASSPLLTGYGYTF	TGTGCCAGCAGCCCCCTCCTGACAGGCTATGGCTACACCTTC
TRBV19	.	TRBJ1-5	.	CASSTRQRAVNQPQHF	TGTGCCAGTAGTACCCGACAGCGGGCGGTAAATCAGCCCCAGCATTTT
TRBV18	TRBD1	TRBJ1-4	once	CASSPGTGGEKLFF	TGTGCCAGCTCACCCGGGACAGGGGGCGAAAAACTGTTTTTT
TRBV28	.	TRBJ2-7	.	CASRIREYEQYF	TGTGCCAGCAGAATTAGAGAATACGAGCAGTACTTC
TRBV5-4	.	TRBJ2-2	.	CASSLEVGVTGELFF	TGTGCCAGCAGCTTGGAAGTAGGGGTCACCGGGGAGCTGTTTTTT
TRBV11-2	TRBD2	TRBJ2-2	few	CASSYGGGSGSAGELFF	TGTGCCAGCAGCTACGGCGGCGGGAGCGGATCCGCCGGGGAGCTGTTTTTT
TRBV11-3	TRBD2	TRBJ2-1	few	CASSLDGTSGYNEQFF	TGTGCCAGCAGCTTAGACGGGACTAGCGGGTACAATGAGCAGTTCTTC
TRBV11-2	.	TRBJ1-2	.	CASSFSDDFYGYTF	TGTGCCAGCAGCTTTTCTGACGACTTCTATGGCTACACCTTC
TRBV2	TRBD1	TRBJ2-7	.	CARQRQGGSYEQYF	TGTGCCAGACAGAGACAGGGGGGCTCCTACGAGCAGTACTTC
TRBV5-6	.	TRBJ2-7	once	CASSLPPTYREQYF	TGTGCCAGCAGCTTGCCCCCTACTTATCGAGAGCAGTACTTC
TRBV5-4	.	TRBJ2-1	.	CASSAGQRSTNEQFF	TGTGCCAGCAGCGCGGGACAGCGCAGTACGAATGAGCAGTTCTTC
TRBV5-1	TRBD1	TRBJ2-2	.	CASSWETGVNTGELFF	TGCGCCAGCAGCTGGGAGACAGGGGTGAACACCGGGGAGCTGTTTTTT
TRBV30	.	TRBJ2-2	.	CAWSLGVSTGELFF	TGTGCCTGGAGTCTAGGCGTAAGCACCGGGGAGCTGTTTTTT
TRBV7-9	.	TRBJ1-3	.	CASSLDRNTIYF	TGTGCCAGCAGTTTGGACAGAAACACCATATATTTT
TRBV6-1	TRBD2	TRBJ2-3	few	CASSPGTSGYTQYF	TGTGCCAGCAGTCCCGGGACTAGCGGCTATACGCAGTATTTT
TRBV10-3	.	TRBJ2-7	.	CAISESTLPNYEQYF	TGTGCCATCAGTGAGTCGACCCTCCCGAACTACGAGCAGTACTTC
TRBV9	.	TRBJ1-3	.	CASSLPDSGNTIYF	TGTGCCAGCAGCCTCCCAGACTCTGGAAACACCATATATTTT
TRBV25-1	TRBD2	TRBJ2-7	.	CASSEYGGRRDEQYF	TGTGCCAGCAGTGAATATGGCGGGAGAAGGGACGAGCAGTACTTC
TRBV11-2	TRBD1	TRBJ2-6	few	CASSSTLGTGGLGANVLTF	TGTGCCAGCAGCTCTACTTTGGGGACAGGGGGGTTAGGGGCCAACGTCCTGACTTTC
TRBV5-4	TRBD2	TRBJ2-1	few	CASSQEVAGGPGEQFF	TGTGCCAGCAGCCAAGAGGTTGCGGGGGGGCCGGGTGAGCAGTTCTTC
TRBV18	TRBD1	TRBJ2-1	.	CASSPTGTVQHNEQFF	TGTGCCAGCTCACCGACCGGGACAGTGCAACACAATGAGCAGTTCTTC
TRBV4-3	.	TRBJ1-4	.	CASSQNRLEEGDEKLFF	TGCGCCAGCAGCCAAAACCGTCTGGAGGAGGGTGATGAAAAACTGTTTTTT
TRBV27	.	TRBJ1-4	.	CASSLRSGEHEKLFF	TGTGCCAGCAGTTTAAGATCCGGAGAGCATGAAAAACTGTTTTTT
TRBV7-2	.	TRBJ1-2	.	CASSYRVFYGYTF	TGTGCCAGCAGCTACCGGGTTTTCTATGGCTACACCTTC
TRBV7-6	TRBD2	TRBJ2-2	.	CASRMIAGGPGELFF	TGTGCCAGCAGGATGATAGCGGGGGGGCCTGGGGAGCTGTTTTTT
TRBV6-4	.	TRBJ1-1	.	CASRAQGNTEAFF	TGTGCCAGCAGGGCACAGGGGAACACTGAAGCTTTCTTT
TRBV10-3	.	TRBJ1-2	.	CAISESLDSYGYTF	TGTGCCATCAGTGAGTCGCTAGACTCCTATGGCTACACCTTC
TRBV9	TRBD1	TRBJ1-4	.	CASSVGGQATNEKLFF	TGTGCCAGCAGCGTGGGGGGACAGGCAACTAATGAAAAACTGTTTTTT